A selection of T cell receptor beta chains follows, all from one sample in a study of blood T cells in healthy people across ages. From the 5' RACE reads, TCRdb called clonotypes with MiXCR, one entry per CDR3 protein. The repertoire holds 1.5 million to 2 million distinct CDR3 sequences, with about two fifths as singletons. The source material was blood. These TCRs come from a human donor in good health. The conserved cysteine and the conserved F or W are not part of the CDR3 here. Each record gives: V gene, clone size, J gene, CDR3 protein. Part of the rows lack a size; the others show once, few, many or a class for expanded clones.

TRBV28	few	TRBJ1-1	ASTPIPNTEAF
TRBV4-1	few	TRBJ2-5	ASSPKADRALGETQY
TRBV29-1	few	TRBJ2-3	SVGPGQGSSDTQY
TRBV11-3	NA	TRBJ2-7	ASSPPILNYEQY
TRBV24-1	once	TRBJ2-5	ATSALGGIGETQY
TRBV28	NA	TRBJ2-7	ASSLKGQEPYEQY
TRBV4-1	NA	TRBJ1-2	ASSQVRGIRYGYT
TRBV4-3	few	TRBJ2-7	ASSPRDTNAYEQY
TRBV2	NA	TRBJ2-5	AKSTGETRY
TRBV18	NA	TRBJ2-3	ASSPRRAAVLTQY
TRBV6-2/TRBV6-3	few	TRBJ2-2	ACTTNRDSGGELF
TRBV20-1	few	TRBJ2-1	SAQGLAGVNEQF
TRBV12-3/TRBV12-4	few	TRBJ1-2	ASSPRGGRGYGYT
TRBV12-3/TRBV12-4	NA	TRBJ1-5	ASSPTEFNSNQPQH
TRBV5-5	NA	TRBJ2-7	ASSFQGRRRAYEQY
TRBV7-9	NA	TRBJ1-2	ASSPAENTYGYT
TRBV5-1	few	TRBJ2-7	ASTTRDRALEQY
TRBV5-1	few	TRBJ2-5	ASSSKTGGHQETQY
TRBV3-1	few	TRBJ2-3	ASSQAPTSTPY
TRBV12-3/TRBV12-4	NA	TRBJ2-5	ASSSFSRGDETQY
TRBV29-1	NA	TRBJ1-2	SVEDGQGNYGYT
TRBV5-6	NA	TRBJ2-2	ASSLAGGPSTGELF
TRBV12-3/TRBV12-4	NA	TRBJ1-5	ASSSGRGTQH
TRBV7-2	NA	TRBJ1-2	ASSLEGDSITYGYT
TRBV29-1	NA	TRBJ1-1	SVPGPLGSDTEAF
TRBV12-3/TRBV12-4	NA	TRBJ1-1	ASSSQGPHTEAF
TRBV12-3/TRBV12-4	NA	TRBJ2-7	ASTSDSRGYEQY
TRBV2	NA	TRBJ1-2	ASRFDITYGYT
TRBV6-2/TRBV6-3	few	NA	ASSYVSSHYEQY
TRBV6-5	few	TRBJ2-1	ASTADRGRQF
TRBV9	few	TRBJ2-3	ASSVTGTTDTQY
TRBV4-3	NA	TRBJ1-1	ASSQTGSTEAF
TRBV5-1	NA	TRBJ2-1	ASSRGPSGANEQF
TRBV28	once	TRBJ2-1	ASSSTGAEQF
TRBV11-1	once	TRBJ2-6	ASSLIVGLAGANVLT
TRBV6-4	NA	TRBJ2-3	VSRPTLRGPDTQY
TRBV29-1	NA	TRBJ1-1	SVVRGQADTEAF
TRBV20-1	NA	TRBJ2-7	SEKGQGYEQY
TRBV10-3	NA	TRBJ2-4	ATMGIAGVETKNIQY
TRBV28	NA	TRBJ2-5	ASRIAGPVQETQY
TRBV20-1	NA	TRBJ2-7	SARDLKTGAYEQY
TRBV10-3	NA	TRBJ1-6	AIKKGRDDSPLH